This entry concerns a single TCR beta chain. Its antigen remains unknown. This sample stems from a study of shared clonotypes between healthy human individuals. Clones were sequenced by immunoSEQ multiplex PCR, and TCRdb holds only the in-frame ones, with some missing. The table lists about 2,100,000 clones, approximately 94% of them singletons. Cells designated naive CD8 were CD45RO-negative and were positively selected for CCR7, with terminally differentiated effector memory CD45RA+ cells excluded. The study drew all its donors from Caucasian adults living in Nashville, Tennessee. Overall study results and limits: Generally, naive subsets came out with larger estimated richness than memory subsets.

Trimming left V 4 bases short and J 5 bases short, with 16 bases between. Germline V gives CDR1 SEHNR, CDR2 FQNEAQ (reference sequence). CDR3 length: 15 amino acids. The chain recombines TRBV7-9 with TRBJ2-3; D is undetermined. Sequencing used naive CD8+ T cells from PBMCs. This TCR came from a man aged 18 to 35 in good health. Some clones in this sample may be carry-over from other donors' samples. CDR3 residues: CASSSISGLLDTQYF. CDR3 bases: TGTGCCAGCAGCTCGATCTCGGGTCTTTTAGATACGCAGTATTTT.